This is a list of T cell receptor beta chains from one sample in a study of regulatory T cells in long-lasting Graves disease. TCRdb called the multiplex PCR reads again in MiXCR, with one record for every CDR3 protein. This sample has a few hundred thousand distinct CDR3 sequences, with approximately 12% found just once. These data were also filed under a second study, of T cells in Graves' hyperthyroidism and ophthalmopathy.

This material consisted of peripheral blood mononuclear cells (PBMCs), taken at new diagnosis, from a patient treated with antithyroid drugs. All receptors derive from a man aged 30-40 years with Graves disease. Each CDR3 is given with its conserved first and last residue. The order of the fields is V gene, D gene, J gene, clone size, CDR3 DNA, CDR3 protein. D genes are given only for firm matches. Some rows have no size entry. The others give once, few or many, or a class for an expanded clone.

TRBV15	NA	TRBJ2-4	few	TGTGCCACCAGCAGAGATATTTCGGGACTAGCCAAAAACATTCAGTACTTC	CATSRDISGLAKNIQYF
TRBV29-1	NA	TRBJ1-2	many	TGCAGCGTTGACAGGGCCCCCTATGGCTACACCTTC	CSVDRAPYGYTF
TRBV7-2	NA	TRBJ2-1	few	TGTGCCAGCAGCTTAGTAGTAGGTCGACAGATACTCTACAATGAGCAGTTCTTC	CASSLVVGRQILYNEQFF
TRBV11-2	NA	TRBJ2-7	many	TGTGCCAGCAGCGCAGCAGGGTTGTCGGCGGCCGAGCAGTACTTC	CASSAAGLSAAEQYF
TRBV29-1	NA	TRBJ2-1	many	TGCAGCGTTGGCCTCACTATGGGGAATGAGCAGTTCTTC	CSVGLTMGNEQFF
TRBV27	TRBD2	TRBJ2-7	few	TGTGCCAGCAGACCAACCGGGACTAGCGTTTCCTACGAGCAGTACTTC	CASRPTGTSVSYEQYF
TRBV10-1	TRBD1	TRBJ2-7	NA	TGCGCCAGCAGTCCCACGGGACAGGAAAGGCAGTACTTC	CASSPTGQERQYF
TRBV10-1	TRBD1	TRBJ2-1	NA	TGCGCCAGCAGTGAGGAGGGGGCTAGCTTCTACAATGAGCAGTTCTTC	CASSEEGASFYNEQFF
TRBV19	NA	TRBJ2-7	NA	TGTGCCCGGCCGGGCTCCTACGAGCAGTACTTC	CARPGSYEQYF
TRBV9	NA	TRBJ2-3	few	TGTGCCAGCAGCGTAGAGCCGGGGCCTAGCACAGATACGCAGTATTTT	CASSVEPGPSTDTQYF
TRBV20-1	NA	TRBJ2-5	few	TGCAGTGCTAGAGATTTTTTATCTTTAATTCGCAGGGGACCGGAACAAGAGACCCAGTACTTC	CSARDFLSLIRRGPEQETQYF
TRBV25-1	TRBD1	TRBJ1-1	many	TGTGCCAGCAGCCTCGGGAGGGGGCGAACTGAAGCTTTCTTT	CASSLGRGRTEAFF
TRBV5-6	TRBD1	TRBJ1-2	NA	TGTGCCAGCAGCTTGCGAAACAGGGGATCGGACTATGGCTACACCTTC	CASSLRNRGSDYGYTF
TRBV14	NA	TRBJ2-1	many	TGTGCCAGCAGCCAAGCGGCCCGACAGGAGCAGTTCTTC	CASSQAARQEQFF
TRBV5-1	NA	TRBJ1-1	many	TGCGCCAGCAGCTTGGAGCCCTACCCGGAAGCTTTCTTT	CASSLEPYPEAFF
TRBV27	TRBD1	TRBJ2-7	many	TGTGCCAGCAGTTTAGCCCTGACAGGGAACTACGAGCAGTACTTC	CASSLALTGNYEQYF
TRBV28	NA	TRBJ2-4	few	TGTGCCAGCGTCGGGCTATTAGCCAAAAACATTCAGTACTTC	CASVGLLAKNIQYF
TRBV18	TRBD2	TRBJ2-2	few	TGTGCCAGCTCACAGGCTAGCGGCCTAACCGGGGAGCTGTTTTTT	CASSQASGLTGELFF
TRBV7-3	TRBD2	TRBJ2-1	many	TGTGCCAGCAGCCGGGGGGTAGCGGGTCATAATGAGCAGTTCTTC	CASSRGVAGHNEQFF
TRBV6-1	TRBD2	TRBJ2-1	many	TGTGCCAGCGATACCTCTAGCGGGAGGGTAAGGTCCTACAATGAGCAGTTCTTC	CASDTSSGRVRSYNEQFF
TRBV3-1	NA	TRBJ2-1	many	TGTACTTTAGTGGGCGGAAGCTCCTACAATGAGCAGTTCTTC	CTLVGGSSYNEQFF
TRBV27	TRBD2	TRBJ2-1	many	TGTGCCAGCACCAGGGTTTGGTCTAGCGGGAACAATGAGCAGTTCTTC	CASTRVWSSGNNEQFF
TRBV24-1	NA	TRBJ1-3	many	TGTGCCACCAGTCGTGCCGGGCAGCCGCTCAACTCTGGAAACACCATATATTTT	CATSRAGQPLNSGNTIYF
TRBV15	NA	TRBJ2-5	many	TGTGCCACCAGCAGGGGGTCTCGGGAAGAGACCCAGTACTTC	CATSRGSREETQYF
TRBV12-5	TRBD1	TRBJ1-1	NA	TGTGCTAGTGGTTTGGTACGAGTAGGGGGCCGGGTGGAAGCTTTCTTT	CASGLVRVGGRVEAFF
TRBV27	NA	TRBJ2-1	many	TGTGCCAGCGAGGCAGAGGGGCCGGGTTACAATGAGCAGTTCTTC	CASEAEGPGYNEQFF
TRBV7-2	TRBD1	TRBJ2-7	few	TGTGCCAGCAGCAGTCTTGGGGACAGAGCCTACGAGCAGTACTTC	CASSSLGDRAYEQYF
TRBV5-4	NA	TRBJ2-1	few	TGTGCCAGCAGCCCGACCGCCCAAGTTCTCAATGAGCAGTTCTTC	CASSPTAQVLNEQFF
TRBV29-1	NA	TRBJ1-1	many	TGCAGCGCAGGGGATGAAGCTTTCTTT	CSAGDEAFF
TRBV7-2	TRBD2	TRBJ2-3	few	TGTGCCAGCAGCCCTGGACACGGGGGGGATACGCAGTATTTT	CASSPGHGGDTQYF
TRBV27	NA	TRBJ2-1	many	TGTGCCAGCAGTTACGCCGGGCGCCAGTTCTTC	CASSYAGRQFF
TRBV20-1	NA	TRBJ1-1	many	TGCAGTGCTAGGGACGCAAGGAACACTGAAGCTTTCTTT	CSARDARNTEAFF
TRBV11-2	NA	TRBJ2-5	many	TGTGCCAGCAGCCCGTCCCCGGGTGGTAAGAGAACCCAGTACTTC	CASSPSPGGKRTQYF
TRBV7-7	NA	TRBJ2-2	NA	TGTGCCAGCAGCTTTCTACCTAGGGGGACCGCGAACACCGGGGAGCTGTTTTTT	CASSFLPRGTANTGELFF
TRBV5-1	TRBD1	TRBJ2-5	many	TGCGCCAGCAGCTCCCTCGGACAGGGCCAAGAGACCCAGTACTTC	CASSSLGQGQETQYF
TRBV2	TRBD2	TRBJ2-3	NA	TGTGCCACACGAACTAGCGGGCCGGTCTCCGATACGCAGTATTTT	CATRTSGPVSDTQYF
TRBV6-1	TRBD1	TRBJ2-7	many	TGTGCCAGCAGAACTACGGGACAGGGGTCCTACGAGCAGTACTTC	CASRTTGQGSYEQYF
TRBV5-8	NA	TRBJ2-7	many	TGTGCCAGCAGCTTGTCATTAGTAGCTTACTACGAGCAGTACTTC	CASSLSLVAYYEQYF
TRBV5-1	NA	TRBJ2-1	NA	TGCGCCAGCAGCTTGGATGGAATAGCGCGAGCCGCTTCCAATGAGCAGTTCTTC	CASSLDGIARAASNEQFF
TRBV10-1	TRBD1	TRBJ2-3	NA	TGCGCCAGCTCGGACGTGGGACAGGGGGCCCCAGATACGCAGTATTTT	CASSDVGQGAPDTQYF
TRBV5-1	TRBD2	TRBJ2-5	many	TGCGCCAGCAGCGGCGGACTAGTTCTAGAGACCCAGTACTTC	CASSGGLVLETQYF
TRBV19	NA	TRBJ1-1	many	TGTGCCAGTAGTATCGGCCGCTTGGGGGAAGCTTTCTTT	CASSIGRLGEAFF
TRBV5-1	NA	TRBJ2-1	many	TGCGCCAGCAGCTTGCAACGTCCCAATGAGCAGTTCTTC	CASSLQRPNEQFF
TRBV6-1	TRBD2	TRBJ2-4	many	TGTGCCAGCAGTGGCGGGACTAGCGGGAGTATGAACATTCAGTACTTC	CASSGGTSGSMNIQYF
TRBV7-2	TRBD2	TRBJ2-3	many	TGTGCCAGCAGCGAGAATTTTGCGGGAGGGCCCGCAGATACGCAGTATTTT	CASSENFAGGPADTQYF
TRBV27	NA	TRBJ1-2	many	TGTGCCAGCAGTACGGGACCTGCCTATGGCTACACCTTC	CASSTGPAYGYTF
TRBV5-1	TRBD2	TRBJ2-5	many	TGCGCCAGCAGCAAAACTAGCGGGAGTGGCGAGACCCAGTACTTC	CASSKTSGSGETQYF
TRBV6-1	TRBD2	TRBJ2-7	many	TGTGCCAGCACTTCTAGCGGGCCCTACGAGCAGTACTTC	CASTSSGPYEQYF